This entry describes one T cell receptor beta chain. Genomic DNA was employed as the template in profiling TCR beta VDJ and CDR3. TCRdb recomputed calls from the reads with MiXCR, one row per CDR3 protein. The sample has around 250,000 distinct CDR3 sequences; about 56% are singletons. The data originate from a study of CD8+CD57+ T cells in acquired aplastic anemia. Study-wide context: When averaged, DNA from sorted CD4+ and CD8+ cells came to approximately 3.2 ug.

The CDR3 extends over 12 amino acids. Germline lookup yields CDR1 SEHNR and CDR2 FQNEAQ (reference sequence). The V and J ends lost 8 bases and 5 bases respectively, with 13 bases between them. The sample comprised sorted CD4+, CD8+, or CD8+CD57+ T cells (not recorded which) from PBMCs. V is TRBV7-9 and J is TRBJ2-7, with D possibly matching TRBD1 (6 bases). The receptor was derived from a human donor with severe aplastic anemia or a healthy control (not recorded which). The CDR3 loop is CASGPSGDEQYF. The CDR3 DNA is TGTGCCAGCGGACCTTCAGGGGACGAGCAGTACTTC.